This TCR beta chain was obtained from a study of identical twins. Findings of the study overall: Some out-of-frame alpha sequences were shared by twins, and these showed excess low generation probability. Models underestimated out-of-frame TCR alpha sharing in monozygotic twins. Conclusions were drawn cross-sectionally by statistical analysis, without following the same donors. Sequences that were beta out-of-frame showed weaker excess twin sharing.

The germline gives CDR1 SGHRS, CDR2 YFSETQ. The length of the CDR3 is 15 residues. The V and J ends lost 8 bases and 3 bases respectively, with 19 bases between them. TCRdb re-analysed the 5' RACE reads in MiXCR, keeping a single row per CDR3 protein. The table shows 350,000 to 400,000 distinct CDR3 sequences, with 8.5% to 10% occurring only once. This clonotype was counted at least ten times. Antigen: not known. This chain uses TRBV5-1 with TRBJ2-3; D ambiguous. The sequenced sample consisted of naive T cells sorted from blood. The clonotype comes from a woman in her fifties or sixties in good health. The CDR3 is CASRRRPEPTDTQYF. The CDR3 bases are TGCGCCAGTCGACGTAGGCCGGAACCTACAGATACGCAGTATTTT.